The present T cell receptor beta chain was sequenced within a study of shared clonotypes between healthy human individuals. Study outcomes and limitations: Sharing across four donors was highest in naive CD4 (around 5%) and lowest in memory CD8 (roughly 0.4%). Rarefaction showed sorted-subset sequencing was incomplete despite large depth.

Produced via immunoSEQ multiplex PCR; TCRdb's table is partial and in-frame only. The sample records 2,500,000 or so clones, approximately 93% being singletons. Concerning this clone itself: The antigen remains undetermined.

CD45RA-negative memory and CD45RA+ naive subsets were split from the CD4+ cells. Germline CDR1 and CDR2: KGHSH and LQKENI. V lost 3 bases to trimming and J lost 6 bases, with 9 bases between them. CDR3 size: 13 residues. The specimen was naive CD4+ T cells from PBMCs. Subset of the sample: CD45RA+ positively selected. The chain joins TRBV18 to TRBJ1-5; maybe TRBD1 (5 bases). The receptor was derived from a man younger than 35 in good health. Some clones in this sample may be carry-over from other donors' samples. This CDR3 is CASSPSRAQPQHF. As DNA, the CDR3 is TGTGCCAGCTCACCTAGCAGGGCTCAGCCCCAGCATTTT.